This TCR beta chain comes out of a study of T cells in narcolepsy listed by TCRdb under 2018. Regarding the research as a whole: The study enrolled patients with narcolepsy type 1 or type 2 (NT1, NT2) together with healthy control donors. Autoreactive T cells targeting hypocretin neuron self-antigens (hypocretin, TRIB2) were sought in narcolepsy patients, and TCR Vbeta sequencing was used to track clonotypes in blood and CSF.

Paper-wide results and their limitations: No sequences matching autoreactive T cell clones were present in some of the blood memory CD4+ repertoires from patients and controls. Numbers of sequenced blood memory CD4+ clonotypes were comparable, with averages of about 39,494 in patients and approximately 33,000 in controls. Autoreactive clonotypes were reported to be detected serially in the blood of the same patients and of different patients, but not in the blood of healthy controls. Plots that compared CSF and blood CD4+ T cell clonotypes from the same patient highlighted HCRT-specific and TRIB2-specific autoreactive clonotypes.

The CDR3 contains 15 residues, cysteine and phenylalanine counted. The only DNA kept is the CDR3, 45 bases in frame from the first base. The germline V gene encodes CDR1 SNHLY and CDR2 FYNNEI. V and J lose 2 bases and 3 bases, and a span of 13 bases separates them. For TCR Vbeta sequencing, memory CD4+ T cells were sorted ex vivo from the peripheral blood of narcolepsy patients and healthy controls. Library preparation employed the immunoSEQ multiplex PCR assay. Entries here come from immuneACCESS through TCRdb and include only in-frame sequences with V and J called. Some clones fail to appear in such tables; in the studies checked, an unresolved V gene covers under half of the shortfall, and the cause of the remainder is unknown. In all, the sample holds about 30,000 clones, and over 80% of those were seen once. Of the sample, more than 0.9% falls within the top ten clones. Details on this clone: The clone's antigen remains unknown. Nothing much larger sits one base from this clone, and base qualities are not available.

This TCR was sampled from a human donor with narcolepsy. The source material was CD45RA- memory CD4+ T cells from PBMCs. Taken with the paper, the label for cell subset or site translates to: memory T cells sorted ex vivo from peripheral blood. The sequence joins TRBV2 to TRBJ1-1, with the D gene call left open. The CDR3 loop reads CASSESWEGYTEAFF. The DNA sequence reads TGTGCCAGCAGTGAATCTTGGGAGGGTTACACTGAAGCTTTCTTT.